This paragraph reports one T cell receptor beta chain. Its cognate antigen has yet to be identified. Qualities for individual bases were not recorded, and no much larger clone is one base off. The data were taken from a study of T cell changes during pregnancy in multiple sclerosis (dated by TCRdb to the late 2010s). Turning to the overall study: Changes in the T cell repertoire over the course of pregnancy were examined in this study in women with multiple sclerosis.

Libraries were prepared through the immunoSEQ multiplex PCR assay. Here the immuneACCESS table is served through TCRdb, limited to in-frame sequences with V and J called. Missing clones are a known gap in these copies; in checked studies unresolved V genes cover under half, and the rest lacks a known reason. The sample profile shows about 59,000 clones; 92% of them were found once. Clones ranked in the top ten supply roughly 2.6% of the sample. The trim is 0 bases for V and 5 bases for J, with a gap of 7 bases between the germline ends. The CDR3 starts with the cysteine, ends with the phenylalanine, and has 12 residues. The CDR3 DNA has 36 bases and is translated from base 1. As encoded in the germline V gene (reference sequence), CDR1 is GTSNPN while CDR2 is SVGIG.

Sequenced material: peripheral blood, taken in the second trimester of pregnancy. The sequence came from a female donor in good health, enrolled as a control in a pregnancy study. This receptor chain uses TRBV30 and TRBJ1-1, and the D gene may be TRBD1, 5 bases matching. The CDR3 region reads CAWSVTDTEAFF. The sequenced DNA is TGTGCCTGGAGTGTGACAGATACTGAAGCTTTCTTT.